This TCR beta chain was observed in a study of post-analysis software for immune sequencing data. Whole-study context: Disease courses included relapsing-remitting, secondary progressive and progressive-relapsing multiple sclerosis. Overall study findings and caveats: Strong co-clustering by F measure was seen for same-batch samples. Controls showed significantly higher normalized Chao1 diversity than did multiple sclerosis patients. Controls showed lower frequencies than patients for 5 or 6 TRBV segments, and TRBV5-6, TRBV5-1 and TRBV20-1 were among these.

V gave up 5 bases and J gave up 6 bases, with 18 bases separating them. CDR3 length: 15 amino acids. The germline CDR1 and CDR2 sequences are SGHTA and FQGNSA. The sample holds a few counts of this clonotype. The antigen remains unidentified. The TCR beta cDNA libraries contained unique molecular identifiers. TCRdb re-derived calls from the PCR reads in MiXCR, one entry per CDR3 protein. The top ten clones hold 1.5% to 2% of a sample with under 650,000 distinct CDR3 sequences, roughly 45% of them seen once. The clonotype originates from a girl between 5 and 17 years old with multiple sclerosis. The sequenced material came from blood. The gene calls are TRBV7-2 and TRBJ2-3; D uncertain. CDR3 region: CASSLGRMGGDTQYF. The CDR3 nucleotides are TGTGCCAGCAGCCTCGGACGGATGGGTGGGGATACGCAGTATTTT. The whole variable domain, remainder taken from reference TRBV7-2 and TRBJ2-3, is GAGVSQSPSNKVTEKGKDVELRCDPISGHTALYWYRQSLGQGLEFLIYFQGNSAPDKSGLPSDRFSAERTGGSVSTLTIQRTQQEDSAVYLCASSLGRMGGDTQYFGPGTRLTVL.